A selection of T cell receptor beta chains follows, all from one sample in a study of shared clonotypes between healthy human individuals. The repertoire was sequenced with immunoSEQ multiplex PCR; TCRdb's copy has only in-frame clones and lacks some. The sample shows over a million clones, approximately 97% of them seen only once. What was sequenced was naive CD4+ T cells sorted from blood. Every receptor here comes from a man aged 30 to 45 in good health. Each CDR3 is given with its conserved first and last residue.

J	V	CDR3
TRBJ2-7	TRBV5-1	CASSLGGTGAYEQYF
TRBJ2-1	TRBV6-6	CASLGTYYNEQFF
TRBJ2-7	TRBV10-3	CAISESWGYEQYF
TRBJ2-1	TRBV27	CATKKDRANEQFF
TRBJ1-3	TRBV6-5	CASSRIEGNTIYF
TRBJ1-1	TRBV5-1	CASSLTGTGKGEAFF
TRBJ1-2	TRBV7-9	CASSFGPDYGYTF
TRBJ2-2	TRBV5-8	CASRRGSSGELFF
TRBJ1-5	TRBV7-6	CASSPQGSAQPQHF
TRBJ1-2	TRBV6-5	CASSYAGSGYTF
TRBJ2-3	TRBV9	CASSVGWAAPDTQYF
TRBJ2-4	TRBV2	CASEDRDKGDLNIQYF
TRBJ2-6	TRBV19	CASSIEGAGANVLTF
TRBJ2-7	TRBV2	CASRPRRQGAYEQYF
TRBJ1-3	TRBV7-9	CASSPWEGGNTIYF
TRBJ2-1	TRBV5-1	CASSLGPRRTNEQFF
TRBJ1-1	TRBV29-1	CSVDQPGPNTEAFF
TRBJ2-1	TRBV10-2	CASRDVDEQFF
TRBJ2-1	TRBV20-1	CSALENEQFF
TRBJ2-7	TRBV19	CASSRAAIYEQYF
TRBJ2-7	TRBV7-9	CASSFRLAGVGYEQYF
TRBJ2-7	TRBV5-4	CASSPGGGLSYEQYF
TRBJ2-1	TRBV28	CASSLADYNEQFF
TRBJ1-2	TRBV28	CASSLRQGPGYTF
TRBJ2-7	TRBV9	CASSVQSGSSYEQYF
TRBJ2-7	TRBV5-4	CASSLTGGYEQYF
TRBJ2-7	TRBV7-9	CASSFPGGEQYF
TRBJ1-3	TRBV5-1	CASGETGAGNTIYF
TRBJ2-2	TRBV7-3	CASSLISGTGELFF
TRBJ2-2	TRBV11-2	CASLSWEGEGRDTGELFF
TRBJ2-3	TRBV29-1	CSVVWGTQYF
TRBJ2-7	TRBV27	CASSSLSYEQYF
TRBJ2-1	TRBV18	CASSPGQGSYNEQFF
TRBJ2-2	TRBV4-3	CASSRTTGFNTGELFF
TRBJ1-4	TRBV10-3	CAIRKTATNEKLFF
TRBJ2-1	TRBV2	CASSPDWKNEQFF
TRBJ2-2	TRBV19	CAIFPDKRTNTGELFF
TRBJ2-1	TRBV5-1	CASSFPGQGMDEQFF
TRBJ2-1	TRBV10-1	CASSDSGRSYNEQFF
TRBJ2-2	TRBV7-3	CASSLEPQGSGELFF
TRBJ1-4	TRBV25-1	CASSERTGGDEKLFF
TRBJ2-7	TRBV20-1	CSAKQVYEQYF
TRBJ2-3	TRBV5-1	CASSLADWTGQGEGFTDTQYF
TRBJ2-1	TRBV6-6	CASSRTGLLYNEQFF
TRBJ2-3	TRBV5-1	CASSSGGPSTDTQYF
TRBJ2-3	TRBV7-9	CASSLGRDYTDTQYF
TRBJ1-2	TRBV7-2	CASSSRGGYGYTF
TRBJ1-2	TRBV14	CASSGGLVYGYTF
TRBJ2-2	TRBV7-3	CASSLIGRAENTGELFF
TRBJ1-2	TRBV5-8	CASHREQYGYTF
TRBJ2-5	TRBV18	CASSEREGRETQYF
TRBJ2-1	TRBV6-6	CASSFSGSSYNEQFF